What follows describes a single TCR beta chain. The antigen remains undetermined. Per germline, CDR1 SGDLS and CDR2 YYNGEE. This CDR3 comprises 14 residues. The ends lost 3 bases at V and 4 bases at J; junction bases unmatched: 4. This sample is part of a study of T cell responses to AZD1222 COVID-19 vaccine. Study overall: Combined were second doses at about 4 or about 12 weeks.

Whole-study findings and limits: Unmutated regions of variants are reportedly targeted by nearly half of spike-specific TCRs. Increased Spike-specific TCR breadth and depth were observed after two AZD1222 doses. Recipients of AZD1222 seropositive at baseline numbered only five or six.

TCRdb's copy holds only in-frame clones and misses some; the assay was immunoSEQ multiplex PCR. The sample includes 120,000 or so clones, over 80% of them seen just once. Sequenced here: peripheral blood, sampled on day 0 of AZD1222 vaccination. The origin of this receptor is an adult in good health. V and J are TRBV9 and TRBJ2-7; 10 positions match TRBD2. This chain's CDR3 is CASSGSGGAYEQYF. The CDR3 DNA sequence: TGTGCCAGCAGCGGGAGCGGGGGGGCATACGAGCAGTACTTC.